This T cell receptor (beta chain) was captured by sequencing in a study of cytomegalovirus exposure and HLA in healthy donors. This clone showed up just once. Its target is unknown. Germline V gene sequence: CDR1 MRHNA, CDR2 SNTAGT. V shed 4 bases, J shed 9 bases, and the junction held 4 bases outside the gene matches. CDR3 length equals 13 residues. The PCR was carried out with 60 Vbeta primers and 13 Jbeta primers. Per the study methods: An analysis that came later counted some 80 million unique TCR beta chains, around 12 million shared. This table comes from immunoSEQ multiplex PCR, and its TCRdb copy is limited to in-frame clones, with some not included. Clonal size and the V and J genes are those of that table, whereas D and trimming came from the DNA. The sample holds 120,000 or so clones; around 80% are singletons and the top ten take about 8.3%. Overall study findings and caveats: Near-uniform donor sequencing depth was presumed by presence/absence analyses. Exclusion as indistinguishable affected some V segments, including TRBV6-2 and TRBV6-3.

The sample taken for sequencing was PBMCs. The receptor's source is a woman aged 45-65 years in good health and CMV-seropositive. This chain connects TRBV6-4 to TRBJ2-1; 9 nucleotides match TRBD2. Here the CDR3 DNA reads TGTGCCAGCAGTGTTAGCGGGGGTGCTGAGCAGTTCTTC. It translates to CASSVSGGAEQFF.